This T cell receptor beta chain was captured in a study of blood T cell repertoires in COVID-19. Study as a whole: Sample material is recorded as cDNA or gDNA derived from T cells, B-cell-depleted T cells, or PBMCs.

Original methodology: Amplification from reference gene primers served as the basis for estimated nucleated cell counts. This table comes from immunoSEQ multiplex PCR, and its TCRdb copy is limited to in-frame clones, with some not included. V, J and clone size are those of that table, while D and trimming were read from the DNA. The data contain approximately 170,000 clones, about nine tenths of them singletons. In Seattle, patients joined the study during active infection and were tracked longitudinally. The germline gives CDR1 LNHDA, CDR2 SQIVND (reference sequence). The CDR3 runs to 14 residues. V lost 6 bases and J 2 bases, leaving 13 bases between the germline ends.

The J gene is TRBJ2-5, the V gene TRBV19, with D possibly being TRBD1 (6 bases). This clonotype was sampled from a man aged 18 to 29 with COVID-19, enrolled during active disease. The sample comprised peripheral blood. CDR3 loop: CASSSTGKQETQYF. The CDR3 DNA sequence: TGTGCCAGTAGCTCTACAGGGAAACAAGAGACCCAGTACTTC.